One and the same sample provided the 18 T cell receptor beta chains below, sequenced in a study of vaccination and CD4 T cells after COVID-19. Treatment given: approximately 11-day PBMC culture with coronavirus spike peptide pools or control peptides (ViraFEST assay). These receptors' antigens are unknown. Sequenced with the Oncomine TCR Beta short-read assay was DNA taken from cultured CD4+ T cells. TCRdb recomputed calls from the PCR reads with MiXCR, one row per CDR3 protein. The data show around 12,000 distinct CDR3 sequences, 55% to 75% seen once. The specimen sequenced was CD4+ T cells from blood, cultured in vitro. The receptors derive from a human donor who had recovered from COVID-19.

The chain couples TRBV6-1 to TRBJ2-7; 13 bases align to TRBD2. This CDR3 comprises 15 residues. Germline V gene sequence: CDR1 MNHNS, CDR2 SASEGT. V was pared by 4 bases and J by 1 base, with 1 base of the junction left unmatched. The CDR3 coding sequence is TGTGCCAGCAGTGGACTAGCGGGAGGATCCTACGAGCAGTACTTC. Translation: CASSGLAGGSYEQYF.

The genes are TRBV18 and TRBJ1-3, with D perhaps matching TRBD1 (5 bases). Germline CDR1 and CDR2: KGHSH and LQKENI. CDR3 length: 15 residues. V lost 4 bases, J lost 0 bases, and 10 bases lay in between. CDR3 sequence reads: CASSLRDRSGNTIYF. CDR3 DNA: TGTGCCAGCTCACTACGGGACCGCTCTGGAAACACCATATATTTT. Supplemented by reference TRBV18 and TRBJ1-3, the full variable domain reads NAGVMQNPRHLVRRRGQEARLRCSPMKGHSHVYWYRQLPEEGLKFMVYLQKENIIDESGMPKERFSAEFPKEGPSILRIQQVVRGDSAAYFCASSLRDRSGNTIYFGEGSWLTVV.

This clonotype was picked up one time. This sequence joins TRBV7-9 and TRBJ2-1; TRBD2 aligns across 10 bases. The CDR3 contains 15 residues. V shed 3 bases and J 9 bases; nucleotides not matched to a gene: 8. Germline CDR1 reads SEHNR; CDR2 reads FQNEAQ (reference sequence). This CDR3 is CASSFGGTSVGEQFF. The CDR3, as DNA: TGTGCCAGCAGCTTTGGCGGGACTAGCGTGGGTGAGCAGTTCTTC.

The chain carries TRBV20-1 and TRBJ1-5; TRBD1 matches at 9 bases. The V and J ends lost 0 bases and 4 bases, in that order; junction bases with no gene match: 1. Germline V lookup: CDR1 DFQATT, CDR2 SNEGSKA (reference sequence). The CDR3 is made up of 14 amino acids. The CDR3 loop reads CSARETGGNQPQHF. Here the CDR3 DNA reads TGCAGTGCTAGAGAGACAGGGGGGAATCAGCCCCAGCATTTT.

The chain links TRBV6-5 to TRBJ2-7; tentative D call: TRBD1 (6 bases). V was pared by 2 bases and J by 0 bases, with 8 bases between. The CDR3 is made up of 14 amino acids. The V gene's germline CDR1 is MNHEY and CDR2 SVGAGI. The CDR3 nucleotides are TGTGCCAGCAGTTACAACAGGGACTCCTACGAGCAGTACTTC. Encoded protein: CASSYNRDSYEQYF.

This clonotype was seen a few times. The CDR3 DNA is TGTGCCAGCACCAGGACTAGCGGTACCTACGAGCAGTACTTC. Its translation is CASTRTSGTYEQYF. The chain recombines TRBV27 with TRBJ2-7; 10 bases are shared with TRBD2. Germline V CDR1 and CDR2: MNHEY, SMNVEV (reference sequence). Trimming at V came to 7 bases and at J to 2 bases, leaving 5 bases not matched to a gene. The CDR3 contains 14 residues.

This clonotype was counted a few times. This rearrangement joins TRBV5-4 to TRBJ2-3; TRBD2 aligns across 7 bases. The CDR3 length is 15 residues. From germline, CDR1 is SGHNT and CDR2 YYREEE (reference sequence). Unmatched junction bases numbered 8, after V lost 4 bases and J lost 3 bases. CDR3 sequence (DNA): TGTGCCAGCAGCCTCGCTAGCGGTTTTACAGATACGCAGTATTTT. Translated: CASSLASGFTDTQYF.

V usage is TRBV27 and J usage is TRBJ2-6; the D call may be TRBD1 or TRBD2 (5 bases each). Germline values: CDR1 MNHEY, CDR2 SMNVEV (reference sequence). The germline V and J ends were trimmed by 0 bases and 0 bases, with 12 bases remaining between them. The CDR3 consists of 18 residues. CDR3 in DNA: TGTGCCAGCAGTTTATCGAGGGGTCGACCCTCTGGGGCCAACGTCCTGACTTTC. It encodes CASSLSRGRPSGANVLTF.

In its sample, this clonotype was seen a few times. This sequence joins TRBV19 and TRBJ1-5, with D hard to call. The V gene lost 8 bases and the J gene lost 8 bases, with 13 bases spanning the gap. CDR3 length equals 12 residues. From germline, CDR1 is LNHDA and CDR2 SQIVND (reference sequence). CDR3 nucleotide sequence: TGTGCCAGTTCGTTGGGTGCGAAGCCCCAGCATTTT. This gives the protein CASSLGAKPQHF.

The CDR3 DNA is TGTGCCAGCAGCTCTGCTGCGGGAGGGCCCTGGGATACGCAGTATTTT. As protein: CASSSAAGGPWDTQYF. This chain uses TRBV7-2 with TRBJ2-3; TRBD2 matches 9 bases. Trimming took 4 bases from V and 6 from J; bases not matched to a gene: 11. CDR3 length equals 16 residues. From germline, CDR1 is SGHTA and CDR2 FQGNSA.

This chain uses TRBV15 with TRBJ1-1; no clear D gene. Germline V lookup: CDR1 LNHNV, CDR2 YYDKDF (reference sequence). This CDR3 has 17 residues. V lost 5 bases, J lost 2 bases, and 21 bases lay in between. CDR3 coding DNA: TGTGCCACCAGCCCCGTCTGGGGTCGGCGGGAAAACACTGAAGCTTTCTTT. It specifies CATSPVWGRRENTEAFF. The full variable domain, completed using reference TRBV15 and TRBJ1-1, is DAMVIQNPRYQVTQFGKPVTLSCSQTLNHNVMYWYQQKSSQAPKLLFHYYDKDFNNEADTPDNFQSRRPNTSFCFLDIRSPGLGDTAMYLCATSPVWGRRENTEAFFGQGTRLTVV.

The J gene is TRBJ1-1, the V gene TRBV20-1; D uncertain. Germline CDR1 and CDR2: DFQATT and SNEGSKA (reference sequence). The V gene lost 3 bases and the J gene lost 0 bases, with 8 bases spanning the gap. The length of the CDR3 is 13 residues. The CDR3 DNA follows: TGCAGTGCTAGGGTTAGTATGAACACTGAAGCTTTCTTT. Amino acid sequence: CSARVSMNTEAFF.

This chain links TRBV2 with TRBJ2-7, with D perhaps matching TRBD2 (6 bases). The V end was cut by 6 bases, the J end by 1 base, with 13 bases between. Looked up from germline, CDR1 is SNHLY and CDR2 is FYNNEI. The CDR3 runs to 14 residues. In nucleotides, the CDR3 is TGTGCCAGCAGCGAGCATGGGAGGTCCTACGAGCAGTACTTC. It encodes CASSEHGRSYEQYF.

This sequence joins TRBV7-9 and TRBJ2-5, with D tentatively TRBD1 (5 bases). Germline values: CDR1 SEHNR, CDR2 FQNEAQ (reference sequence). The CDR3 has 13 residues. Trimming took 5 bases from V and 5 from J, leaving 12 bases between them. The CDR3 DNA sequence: TGTGCCAGCAGCGTACTACCAGGGGAGACCCAGTACTTC. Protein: CASSVLPGETQYF.

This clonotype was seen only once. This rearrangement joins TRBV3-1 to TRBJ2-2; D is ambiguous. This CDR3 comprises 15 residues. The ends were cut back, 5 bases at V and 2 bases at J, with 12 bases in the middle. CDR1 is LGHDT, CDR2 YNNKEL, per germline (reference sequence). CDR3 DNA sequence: TGTGCCAGCAGCGTTAAGACGATAAACACCGGGGAGCTGTTTTTT. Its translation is CASSVKTINTGELFF.

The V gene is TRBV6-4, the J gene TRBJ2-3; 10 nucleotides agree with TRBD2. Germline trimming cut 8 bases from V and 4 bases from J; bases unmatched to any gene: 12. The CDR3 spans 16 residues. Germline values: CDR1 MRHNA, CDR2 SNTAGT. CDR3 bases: TGTGCCAGCGGCATGCGGCTAGCGGGAGTGGCAGATACGCAGTATTTT. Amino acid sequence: CASGMRLAGVADTQYF.

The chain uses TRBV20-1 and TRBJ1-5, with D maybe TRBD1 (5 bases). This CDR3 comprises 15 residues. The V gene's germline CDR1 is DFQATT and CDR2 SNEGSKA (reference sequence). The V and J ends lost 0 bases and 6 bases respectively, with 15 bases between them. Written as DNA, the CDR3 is TGCAGTGCTAGAGATTCCGGGCAGGGAGGTCAGCCCCAGCATTTT. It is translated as CSARDSGQGGQPQHF.

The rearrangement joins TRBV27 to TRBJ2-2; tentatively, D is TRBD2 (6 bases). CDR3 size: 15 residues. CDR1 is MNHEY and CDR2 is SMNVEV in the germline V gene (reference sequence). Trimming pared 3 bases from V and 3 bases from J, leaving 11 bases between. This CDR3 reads CASSFAGSDTGELFF. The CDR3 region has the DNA TGTGCCAGCAGTTTCGCCGGGAGTGACACCGGGGAGCTGTTTTTT.